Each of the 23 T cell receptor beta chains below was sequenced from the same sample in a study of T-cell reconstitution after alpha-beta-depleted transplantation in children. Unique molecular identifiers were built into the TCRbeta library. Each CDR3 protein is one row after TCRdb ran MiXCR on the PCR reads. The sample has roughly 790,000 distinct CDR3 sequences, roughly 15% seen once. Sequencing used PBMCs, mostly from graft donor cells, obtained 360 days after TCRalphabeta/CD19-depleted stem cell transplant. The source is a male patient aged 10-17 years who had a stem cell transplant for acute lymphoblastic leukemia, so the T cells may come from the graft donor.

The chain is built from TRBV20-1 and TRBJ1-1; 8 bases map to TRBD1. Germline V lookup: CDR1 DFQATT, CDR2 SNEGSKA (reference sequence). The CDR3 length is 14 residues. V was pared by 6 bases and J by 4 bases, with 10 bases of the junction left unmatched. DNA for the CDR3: TGCAGTGCGTCACAGGGGGGGCGAACCACTGAAGCTTTCTTT. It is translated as CSASQGGRTTEAFF.

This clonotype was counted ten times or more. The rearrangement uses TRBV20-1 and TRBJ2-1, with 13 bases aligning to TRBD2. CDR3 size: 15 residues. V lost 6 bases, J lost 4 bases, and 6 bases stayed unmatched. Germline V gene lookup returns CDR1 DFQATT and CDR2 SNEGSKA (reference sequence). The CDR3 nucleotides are TGCAGTGCCCCGAAGGGACTAGCGGGGTACAATGAGCAGTTCTTC. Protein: CSAPKGLAGYNEQFF.

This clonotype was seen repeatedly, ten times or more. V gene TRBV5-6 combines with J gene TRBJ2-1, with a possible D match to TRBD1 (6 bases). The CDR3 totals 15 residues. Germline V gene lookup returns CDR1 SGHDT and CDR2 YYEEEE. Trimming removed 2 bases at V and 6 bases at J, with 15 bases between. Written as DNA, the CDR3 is TGTGCCAGCAGCTTCCGAAGCAGGGGTCGCAATGAGCAGTTCTTC. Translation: CASSFRSRGRNEQFF. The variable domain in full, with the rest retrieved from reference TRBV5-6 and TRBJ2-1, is DAGVTQSPTHLIKTRGQQVTLRCSPKSGHDTVSWYQQALGQGPQFIFQYYEEEERQRGNFPDRFSGHQFPNYSSELNVNALLLGDSALYLCASSFRSRGRNEQFFGPGTRLTVL.

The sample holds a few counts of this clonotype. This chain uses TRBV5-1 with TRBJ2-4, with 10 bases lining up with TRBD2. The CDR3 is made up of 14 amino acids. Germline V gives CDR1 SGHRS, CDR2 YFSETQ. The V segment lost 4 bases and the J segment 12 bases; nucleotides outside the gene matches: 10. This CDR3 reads CASSNGQREGPQYF. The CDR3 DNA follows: TGCGCCAGCAGCAACGGCCAGCGGGAGGGCCCTCAGTACTTC.

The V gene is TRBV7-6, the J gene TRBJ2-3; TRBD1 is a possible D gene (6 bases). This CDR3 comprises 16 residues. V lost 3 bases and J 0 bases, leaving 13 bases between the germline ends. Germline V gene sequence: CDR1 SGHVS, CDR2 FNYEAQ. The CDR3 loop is CASSFRQASSTDTQYF. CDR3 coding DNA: TGTGCCAGCAGCTTCAGACAGGCCTCTAGCACAGATACGCAGTATTTT.

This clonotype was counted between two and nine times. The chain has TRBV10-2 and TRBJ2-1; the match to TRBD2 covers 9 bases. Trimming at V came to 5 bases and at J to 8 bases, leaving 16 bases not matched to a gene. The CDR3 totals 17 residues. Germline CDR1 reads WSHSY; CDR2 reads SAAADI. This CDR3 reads CASSTPWAGGPEYEQFF. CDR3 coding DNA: TGCGCCAGCAGTACCCCTTGGGCGGGAGGGCCAGAGTATGAGCAGTTCTTC.

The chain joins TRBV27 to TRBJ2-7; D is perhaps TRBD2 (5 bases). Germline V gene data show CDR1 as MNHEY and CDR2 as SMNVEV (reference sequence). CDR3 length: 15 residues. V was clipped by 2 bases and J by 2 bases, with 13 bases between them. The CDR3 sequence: CASSLKLGATYEQYF. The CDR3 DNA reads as TGTGCCAGCAGTTTAAAACTAGGAGCCACCTACGAGCAGTACTTC.

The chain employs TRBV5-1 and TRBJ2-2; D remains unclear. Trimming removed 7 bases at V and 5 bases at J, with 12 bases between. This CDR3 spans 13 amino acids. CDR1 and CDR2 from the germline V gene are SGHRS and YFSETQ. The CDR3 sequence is CASCPLGTGELFF. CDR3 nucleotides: TGCGCCAGCTGTCCGTTGGGAACCGGGGAGCTGTTTTTT. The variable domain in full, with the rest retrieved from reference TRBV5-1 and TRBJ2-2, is KAGVTQTPRYLIKTRGQQVTLSCSPISGHRSVSWYQQTPGQGLQFLFEYFSETQRNKGNFPGRFSGRQFSNSRSEMNVSTLELGDSALYLCASCPLGTGELFFGEGSRLTVL.

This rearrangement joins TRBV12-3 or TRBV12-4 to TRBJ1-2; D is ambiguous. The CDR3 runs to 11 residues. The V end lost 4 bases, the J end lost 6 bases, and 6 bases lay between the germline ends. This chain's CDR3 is CASSSFNGYTF. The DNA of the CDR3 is TGTGCCAGCAGTTCCTTTAATGGCTACACCTTC.

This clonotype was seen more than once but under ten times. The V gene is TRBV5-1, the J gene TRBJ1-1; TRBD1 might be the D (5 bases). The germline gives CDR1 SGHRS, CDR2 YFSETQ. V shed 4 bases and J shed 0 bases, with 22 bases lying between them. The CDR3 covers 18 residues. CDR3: CASSPGGAPSILNTEAFF. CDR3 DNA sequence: TGCGCCAGCAGCCCCGGGGGAGCCCCCTCGATTCTGAACACTGAAGCTTTCTTT.

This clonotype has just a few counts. CDR3 amino acids: CASSFKAGGPQDTQYF. CDR3 DNA sequence: TGCGCCAGCAGCTTCAAAGCGGGAGGGCCCCAAGATACGCAGTATTTT. The V call is TRBV5-1, the J call TRBJ2-3; 10 bases are shared with TRBD2. V lost 2 bases, J lost 5 bases, and 8 bases stayed unmatched. The germline gives CDR1 SGHRS, CDR2 YFSETQ. This CDR3 has 16 residues.

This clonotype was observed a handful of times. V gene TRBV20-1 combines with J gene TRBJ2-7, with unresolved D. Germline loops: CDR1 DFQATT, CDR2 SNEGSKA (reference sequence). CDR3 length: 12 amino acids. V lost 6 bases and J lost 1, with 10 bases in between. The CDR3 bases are TGCAGTGCCCGCGGAAGATCCTACGAGCAGTACTTC. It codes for CSARGRSYEQYF.

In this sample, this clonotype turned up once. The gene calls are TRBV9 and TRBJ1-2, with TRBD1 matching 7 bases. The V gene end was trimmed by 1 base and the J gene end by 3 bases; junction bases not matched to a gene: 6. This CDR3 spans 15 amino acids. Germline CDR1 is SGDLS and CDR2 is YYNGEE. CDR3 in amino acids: CASSVSGQQDYGYTF. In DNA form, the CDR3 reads TGTGCCAGCAGCGTATCGGGACAGCAAGACTATGGCTACACCTTC.

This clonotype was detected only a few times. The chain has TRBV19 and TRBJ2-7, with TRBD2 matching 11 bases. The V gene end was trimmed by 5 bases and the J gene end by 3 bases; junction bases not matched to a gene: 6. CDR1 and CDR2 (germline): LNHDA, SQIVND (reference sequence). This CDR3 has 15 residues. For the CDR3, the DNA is TGTGCCAGTAGTTATAGCGGGAGGGCCGTCTACGAGCAGTACTTC. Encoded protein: CASSYSGRAVYEQYF. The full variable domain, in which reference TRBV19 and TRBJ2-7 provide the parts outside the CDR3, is DGGITQSPKYLFRKEGQNVTLSCEQNLNHDAMYWYRQDPGQGLRLIYYSQIVNDFQKGDIAEGYSVSREKKESFPLTVTSAQKNPTAFYLCASSYSGRAVYEQYFGPGTRLTVT.

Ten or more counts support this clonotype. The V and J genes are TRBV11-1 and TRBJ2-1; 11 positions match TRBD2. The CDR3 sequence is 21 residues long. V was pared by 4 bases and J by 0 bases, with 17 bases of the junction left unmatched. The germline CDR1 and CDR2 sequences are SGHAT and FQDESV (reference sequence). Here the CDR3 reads CASSSPNPGTSGGYSYNEQFF. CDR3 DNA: TGTGCCAGCAGCTCGCCCAACCCGGGGACTAGCGGCGGATACTCCTACAATGAGCAGTTCTTC.

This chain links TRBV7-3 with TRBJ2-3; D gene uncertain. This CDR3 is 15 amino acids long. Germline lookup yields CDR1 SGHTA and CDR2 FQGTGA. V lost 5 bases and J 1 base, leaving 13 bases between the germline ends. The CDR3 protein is CASSPTRPRTDTQYF. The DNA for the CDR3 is TGTGCCAGCAGCCCTACAAGGCCACGCACAGATACGCAGTATTTT.

In nucleotides, the CDR3 is TGTGCCAGCAGCTCCCGGGGTACCTACGAGCAGTACTTC. The encoded protein is CASSSRGTYEQYF. This chain uses TRBV5-6 with TRBJ2-7, with a possible D match to TRBD2 (5 bases). The CDR3 totals 13 residues. The V end lost 3 bases, the J end lost 2 bases, and 9 bases lay between the germline ends. CDR1 and CDR2 from the germline V gene are SGHDT and YYEEEE.

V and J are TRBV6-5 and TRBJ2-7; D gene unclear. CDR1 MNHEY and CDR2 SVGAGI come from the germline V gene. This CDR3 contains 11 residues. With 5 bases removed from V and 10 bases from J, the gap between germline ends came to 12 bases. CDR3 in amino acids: CASSHSRFQYF. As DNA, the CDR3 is TGTGCCAGCAGTCATTCCCGATTTCAGTACTTC.

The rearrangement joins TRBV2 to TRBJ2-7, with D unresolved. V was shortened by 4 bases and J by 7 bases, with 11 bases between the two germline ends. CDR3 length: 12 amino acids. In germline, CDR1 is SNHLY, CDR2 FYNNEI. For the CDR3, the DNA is TGTGCCAGCAGTGTAGCACTTATGGAGCAGTACTTC. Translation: CASSVALMEQYF.

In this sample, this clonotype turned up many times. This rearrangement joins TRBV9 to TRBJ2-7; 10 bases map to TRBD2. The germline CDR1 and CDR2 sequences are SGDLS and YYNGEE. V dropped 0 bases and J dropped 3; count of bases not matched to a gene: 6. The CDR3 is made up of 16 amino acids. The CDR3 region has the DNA TGTGCCAGCAGCGTAGGTACTAGCGGGATGATCTACGAGCAGTACTTC. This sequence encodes CASSVGTSGMIYEQYF.

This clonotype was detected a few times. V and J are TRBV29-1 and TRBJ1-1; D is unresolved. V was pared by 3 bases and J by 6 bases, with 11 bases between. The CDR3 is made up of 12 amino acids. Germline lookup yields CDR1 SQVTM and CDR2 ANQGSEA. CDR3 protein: CSVEPGWSEAFF. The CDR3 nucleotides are TGCAGCGTTGAGCCGGGGTGGTCTGAAGCTTTCTTT.

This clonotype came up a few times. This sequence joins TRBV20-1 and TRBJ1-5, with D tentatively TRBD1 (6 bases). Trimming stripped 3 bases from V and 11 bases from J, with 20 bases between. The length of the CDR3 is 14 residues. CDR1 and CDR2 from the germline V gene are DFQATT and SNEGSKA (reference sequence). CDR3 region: CSASTGSGHLAQHF. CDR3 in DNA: TGCAGTGCTAGTACGGGGTCGGGACATTTGGCCCAGCATTTT.

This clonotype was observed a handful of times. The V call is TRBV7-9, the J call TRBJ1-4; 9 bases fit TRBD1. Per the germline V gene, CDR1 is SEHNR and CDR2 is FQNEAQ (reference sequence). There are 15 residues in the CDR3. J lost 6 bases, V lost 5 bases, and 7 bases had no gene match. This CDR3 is CASSPTGGLHEKLFF. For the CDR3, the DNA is TGTGCCAGCAGCCCTACAGGGGGCCTCCATGAAAAACTGTTTTTT.